The 32 T cell receptor beta chains below all came from one sample that was sequenced in a study of immune cell composition in non-small cell lung cancer. The repertoire was sequenced with immunoSEQ multiplex PCR; TCRdb's copy has only in-frame clones and lacks some. The table records about 10,000 clones, approximately 64% of them present only once. Sequenced sample: lung tumor tissue. Receptor source: a human donor with non-small cell lung cancer.

V gene TRBV11-3 combines with J gene TRBJ1-1; D unclear. This CDR3 has 14 amino acids. CDR1 and CDR2 (germline): SGHNT, YENEEA. V was shortened by 2 bases and J by 0 bases, with 7 bases between the two germline ends. The CDR3 region is CASSLWHLNTEAFF. The DNA of the CDR3 is TGTGCCAGCAGCTTATGGCACTTGAACACTGAAGCTTTCTTT.

This clone was counted a few times. The chain joins TRBV2 to TRBJ2-1; TRBD2 matches 11 bases. The V and J ends lost 11 bases and 6 bases, in that order; junction bases with no gene match: 6. Germline CDR1 and CDR2: SNHLY and FYNNEI. This CDR3 has 13 amino acids. CDR3: CAGVAGGPNEQFF. The DNA for the CDR3 is TGTGCCGGAGTAGCGGGGGGGCCCAATGAGCAGTTCTTC.

The chain employs TRBV5-1 and TRBJ1-1; D may be TRBD1 (5 bases). V dropped 1 base and J dropped 1 base, with 8 bases sitting between them. The CDR3 runs to 14 residues. The germline V gene encodes CDR1 SGHRS and CDR2 YFSETQ. The CDR3 DNA reads TGCGCCAGCAGCTTGCCGGGACCGAACACTGAAGCTTTCTTT. This codes for CASSLPGPNTEAFF.

The V and J genes are TRBV6-1 and TRBJ1-5; the match to TRBD1 covers 9 bases. The V gene's germline CDR1 is MNHNS and CDR2 SASEGT. CDR3 length equals 14 residues. V lost 6 bases and J lost 5; bases outside the gene matches: 5. CDR3 DNA sequence: TGTGCCAGCAGGGACAGGGGAAGCTATCAGCCCCAGCATTTT. As protein: CASRDRGSYQPQHF.

This clone came up once. This chain links TRBV6-4 with TRBJ1-2; D may be TRBD1 (6 bases). CDR3 length: 18 amino acids. Germline CDR1 reads MRHNA; CDR2 reads SNTAGT. V lost 7 bases, J lost 3 bases, and 27 bases lay in between. CDR3 loop: CASTVIYGTSFADYGYTF. The CDR3, as DNA: TGTGCCAGCACGGTGATATACGGGACATCCTTCGCGGACTATGGCTACACCTTC.

This clone has just one count. The chain combines TRBV11-3 with TRBJ1-6, with D unclear. This CDR3 has 15 amino acids. Trimming shortened V by 3 bases and J by 0 bases, and 6 bases separated the two germline ends. CDR1 and CDR2 (germline): SGHNT, YENEEA. CDR3 coding DNA: TGTGCCAGCAGCTTTCTGAGCTCCTATAATTCACCCCTCCACTTT. It yields the protein CASSFLSSYNSPLHF.

Only a few counts were recorded for this clone. This chain uses TRBV5-8 with TRBJ2-1; tentatively, D is TRBD2 (5 bases). Trimming stripped 6 bases from V and 3 bases from J, with 13 bases between. Germline V lookup: CDR1 SGHTS, CDR2 YDEGEE. The CDR3 has 14 residues. Written as DNA, the CDR3 is TGTGCCAGCATCTCGAGCGGACTCTACAATGAGCAGTTCTTC. Translating gives CASISSGLYNEQFF.

V is TRBV7-9 and J is TRBJ2-2, with a possible D match to TRBD1 (6 bases). V was cut by 10 bases and J by 5 bases, with 23 bases left in between. This CDR3 is 16 amino acids long. Germline assignment: CDR1 SEHNR and CDR2 FQNEAQ (reference sequence). CDR3 loop: CATWDIIPPRTGELFF. DNA for the CDR3: TGTGCCACCTGGGACATTATTCCTCCGCGGACCGGGGAGCTGTTTTTT.

V is TRBV29-1 and J is TRBJ1-2, with 9 bases matching TRBD1. V lost 1 base, J lost 6 bases, and 6 bases stayed unmatched. Germline loops: CDR1 SQVTM, CDR2 ANQGSEA. The CDR3 consists of 14 residues. The CDR3 region is CSVEVGTGKDGYTF. CDR3 coding DNA: TGCAGCGTTGAAGTTGGGACAGGGAAGGATGGCTACACCTTC. The full variable domain, rest sourced from reference TRBV29-1 and TRBJ1-2, is SAVISQKPSRDICQRGTSLTIQCQVDSQVTMMFWYRQQPGQSLTLIATANQGSEATYESGFVIDKFPISRPNLTFSTLTVSNMSPEDSSIYLCSVEVGTGKDGYTFGSGTRLTVV.

A single count supports this clone. The J gene is TRBJ2-3, the V gene TRBV4-1; 13 bases agree with TRBD2. V shed 4 bases and J 0 bases; nucleotides not matched to a gene: 7. Germline values: CDR1 MGHRA, CDR2 YSYEKL. The length of the CDR3 is 18 residues. The CDR3 bases are TGCGCCAGCAGCCCCGGGACTAGCGGGGATGCTAGCACAGATACGCAGTATTTT. Its translation: CASSPGTSGDASTDTQYF.

This clone has only a few counts. CDR3 protein: CASSPHLSDVYEQFF. DNA of the CDR3: TGCGCCAGCAGCCCCCACTTATCTGATGTTTATGAGCAGTTCTTC. The chain uses TRBV5-1 and TRBJ2-1; no firm D call. The CDR3 covers 15 residues. V lost 4 bases to trimming and J lost 8 bases, with 19 bases between them. CDR1 SGHRS and CDR2 YFSETQ come from the germline V gene. Using reference TRBV5-1 and TRBJ2-1 for the parts outside the CDR3, the full variable domain is KAGVTQTPRYLIKTRGQQVTLSCSPISGHRSVSWYQQTPGQGLQFLFEYFSETQRNKGNFPGRFSGRQFSNSRSEMNVSTLELGDSALYLCASSPHLSDVYEQFFGPGTRLTVL.

This clone occurred a few times. The chain carries TRBV7-9 and TRBJ2-3; D perhaps matches TRBD2 (5 bases). Germline V CDR1 and CDR2: SEHNR, FQNEAQ (reference sequence). Trimming removed 7 bases at V and 2 bases at J, with 13 bases between. This CDR3 spans 14 amino acids. In nucleotides, the CDR3 is TGTGCCAGCACCCCGGGGATGCACACAGATACGCAGTATTTT. Translation: CASTPGMHTDTQYF.

The gene calls are TRBV15 and TRBJ2-3; D is undetermined. The CDR3 has 15 amino acids. V was shortened by 0 bases and J by 0 bases, with 7 bases between the two germline ends. Germline loops: CDR1 LNHNV, CDR2 YYDKDF (reference sequence). The CDR3 spells CATSRDRTSTDTQYF. CDR3 sequence (DNA): TGTGCCACCAGCAGAGATCGCACTAGCACAGATACGCAGTATTTT.

In its sample, this clone is medium-sized (0.01 to 0.1%). The V call is TRBV28, the J call TRBJ1-6, with 7 positions matching TRBD1. Germline V CDR1 and CDR2: MDHEN, SYDVKM. Trimming removed 8 bases from V and 9 bases from J; junction bases left unmatched: 7. The CDR3 has 13 amino acids. The DNA of the CDR3 is TGTGCCAGCCGGGACAGCCGATCTTCACCCCTCCACTTT. Translating it yields CASRDSRSSPLHF.

The chain combines TRBV4-3 with TRBJ1-2, with TRBD1 as a possible D gene (5 bases). Germline loops: CDR1 LGHNA, CDR2 YSLEER. V gave up 8 bases and J gave up 11 bases, with 27 bases separating them. The CDR3 contains 15 residues. The CDR3 here is CASRQTQRGGLGYTF. The CDR3 region has the DNA TGCGCCAGCCGTCAAACTCAGCGGGGGGGTTTAGGGTACACCTTC.

The chain carries TRBV29-1 and TRBJ1-1; D not certain. Deletions cut 2 bases from V and 3 bases from J, with 7 bases between. Germline V gives CDR1 SQVTM, CDR2 ANQGSEA. The CDR3 extends over 12 amino acids. DNA of the CDR3: TGCAGCGTTGAACAGACGGACACTGAAGCTTTCTTT. This translates into CSVEQTDTEAFF.

The rearrangement uses TRBV5-1 and TRBJ2-2; 8 bases align to TRBD1. Germline values: CDR1 SGHRS, CDR2 YFSETQ. This CDR3 is 13 amino acids long. J was trimmed by 3 bases and V by 5 bases; bases with no gene match: 0. In DNA, the CDR3 is TGCGCCAGCAGACAGGGGGACACCGGGGAGCTGTTTTTT. Translating it yields CASRQGDTGELFF.

In its sample, this clone was seen a few times. V is TRBV28 and J is TRBJ1-5; the D is unclear. The CDR3 is 12 residues long. V was shortened by 5 bases and J by 7 bases, with 9 bases between the two germline ends. From germline, CDR1 is MDHEN and CDR2 SYDVKM. The DNA for the CDR3 is TGTGCCAGCAGTCCTACAGACCAGCCCCAGCATTTT. It encodes CASSPTDQPQHF.

This clone was found a few times. The CDR3 region is CASSQVGQGRAGELFF. The CDR3 region has the DNA TGCGCCAGCAGCCAAGTGGGACAGGGAAGGGCCGGGGAGCTGTTTTTT. The V gene is TRBV4-1, the J gene TRBJ2-2; 9 positions match TRBD1. Trimming at V came to 1 base and at J to 6 bases, leaving 6 bases not matched to a gene. The CDR3 runs 16 residues. Germline V lookup: CDR1 MGHRA, CDR2 YSYEKL.

This chain connects TRBV7-2 to TRBJ2-3; 10 bases are shared with TRBD1. Germline V lookup: CDR1 SGHTA, CDR2 FQGNSA. The CDR3 contains 14 residues. J gave up 7 bases and V 3 bases, and 4 bases lay outside the gene matches. The CDR3 protein is CASSFGQGGYTQYF. In DNA, the CDR3 is TGTGCCAGCAGCTTCGGACAGGGGGGCTATACGCAGTATTTT.

The chain carries TRBV7-9 and TRBJ2-7; 9 bases line up with TRBD1. J lost 2 bases, V lost 5 bases, and 7 bases had no gene match. From germline, CDR1 is SEHNR and CDR2 FQNEAQ (reference sequence). The CDR3 extends over 15 amino acids. CDR3 sequence (DNA): TGTGCCAGCAGCCCCGGGACAGGGAAGACCTACGAGCAGTACTTC. This codes for CASSPGTGKTYEQYF. The complete variable domain, with remaining parts taken from reference TRBV7-9 and TRBJ2-7, reads DTGVSQNPRHKITKRGQNVTFRCDPISEHNRLYWYRQTLGQGPEFLTYFQNEAQLEKSRLLSDRFSAERPKGSFSTLEIQRTEQGDSAMYLCASSPGTGKTYEQYFGPGTRLTVT.

A single count supports this clone. V and J are TRBV6-5 and TRBJ1-1, with 7 bases lining up with TRBD1. The length of the CDR3 is 15 residues. CDR1 and CDR2 (germline): MNHEY, SVGAGI. V lost 0 bases, J lost 3 bases, and 4 bases stayed unmatched. CDR3 sequence (DNA): TGTGCCAGCAGTTACTCCCGACAGGGTTACACTGAAGCTTTCTTT. Encoded protein: CASSYSRQGYTEAFF.

This sequence joins TRBV4-1 and TRBJ2-3; D uncertain. V was trimmed by 0 bases and J by 7 bases, leaving 11 bases between them. This CDR3 is built from 14 residues. In germline, CDR1 is MGHRA, CDR2 YSYEKL. CDR3 region: CASSQDDTRYTQYF. The CDR3 DNA reads as TGCGCCAGCAGCCAAGATGATACGCGATATACGCAGTATTTT.

The chain is built from TRBV28 and TRBJ1-6; the D gene is possibly TRBD1 (5 bases). From germline, CDR1 is MDHEN and CDR2 SYDVKM. Trimming left V 3 bases short and J 1 base short, with 10 bases between. The CDR3 is made up of 16 amino acids. This CDR3 is CASSFPGTSYNSPLHF. CDR3 sequence (DNA): TGTGCCAGCAGTTTCCCAGGGACGTCCTATAATTCACCCCTCCACTTT.

The J gene is TRBJ1-1, the V gene TRBV6-5; maybe TRBD1 (5 bases). The germline gives CDR1 MNHEY, CDR2 SVGAGI. The CDR3 sequence is 13 residues long. Trimming stripped 8 bases from V and 5 bases from J, with 15 bases between. The CDR3 region is CASFRGEWTEAFF. CDR3 bases: TGTGCCAGCTTTAGGGGTGAATGGACTGAAGCTTTCTTT.

The V gene is TRBV5-1, the J gene TRBJ2-7; D ambiguous. Looked up from germline, CDR1 is SGHRS and CDR2 is YFSETQ. Trimming stripped 1 base from V and 6 bases from J, with 14 bases between. The CDR3 totals 14 residues. The CDR3 nucleotides read TGCGCCAGCAGCTTGACCGACACTGCTTCCGAGCAGTACTTC. It specifies CASSLTDTASEQYF.

The gene calls are TRBV7-2 and TRBJ2-5; the match to TRBD1 covers 8 bases. The CDR3 contains 15 residues. CDR1 and CDR2 (germline): SGHTA, FQGNSA. V was clipped by 6 bases and J by 5 bases; unmatched bases: 11. The CDR3 DNA reads TGTGCCAGCAGACGGACGACAGGGGTGGGGGAGACCCAGTACTTC. This codes for CASRRTTGVGETQYF.

The chain couples TRBV4-1 to TRBJ1-3, with a weak D call TRBD1 (5 bases). Deletions cut 7 bases from V and 2 bases from J, with 15 bases between. Germline CDR1 reads MGHRA; CDR2 reads YSYEKL. The CDR3 runs 15 residues. The DNA of the CDR3 is TGCGCCAGCAAAGGGGAGGGGTTCACTGGAAACACCATATATTTT. This translates into CASKGEGFTGNTIYF.

V usage is TRBV4-2 and J usage is TRBJ2-2; TRBD1 is a possible D gene (6 bases). The CDR3 extends over 15 amino acids. Deletions cut 4 bases from V and 6 bases from J, with 15 bases between. Germline lookup yields CDR1 LGHNA and CDR2 YNFKEQ. CDR3 DNA sequence: TGTGCCAGCAGCCCGGTCAGGGGTGTTTCCGGGGAGCTGTTTTTT. Translated, it gives CASSPVRGVSGELFF.

V is TRBV6-5 and J is TRBJ2-7, with 9 bases aligning to TRBD1. The V and J ends lost 7 bases and 2 bases, in that order; junction bases with no gene match: 9. The CDR3 is made up of 15 amino acids. Germline loops: CDR1 MNHEY, CDR2 SVGAGI. The CDR3 loop is CASMDPGQGAYEQYF. DNA of the CDR3: TGTGCCAGCATGGATCCGGGACAGGGAGCCTACGAGCAGTACTTC.

The rearrangement uses TRBV5-5 and TRBJ1-1; tentatively, D is TRBD1 (6 bases). V was trimmed by 4 bases and J by 6 bases, leaving 19 bases between them. In germline, CDR1 is SGHKS, CDR2 YYEKEE (reference sequence). CDR3 length: 15 amino acids. The CDR3 nucleotides are TGTGCCAGCAGCCAGGAGGGGGGGCCAGGGGCTGAAGCTTTCTTT. As protein: CASSQEGGPGAEAFF.

This clone was seen more than once but under ten times. The chain carries TRBV7-9 and TRBJ1-1, with a tentative D call TRBD1 (5 bases). The CDR3 loop spans 15 amino acids. CDR1 is SEHNR, CDR2 FQNEAQ, per germline (reference sequence). V lost 0 bases, J lost 1 base, and 9 bases lay in between. The CDR3 sequence is CASSLAGGSNTEAFF. The CDR3 DNA sequence: TGTGCCAGCAGCTTAGCTGGGGGGTCGAACACTGAAGCTTTCTTT. The full variable domain, with the rest looked up from reference TRBV7-9 and TRBJ1-1, is DTGVSQNPRHKITKRGQNVTFRCDPISEHNRLYWYRQTLGQGPEFLTYFQNEAQLEKSRLLSDRFSAERPKGSFSTLEIQRTEQGDSAMYLCASSLAGGSNTEAFFGQGTRLTVV.